This T cell receptor beta chain was observed in a study of T cell repertoires in cytomegalovirus infection. Across the whole study: Evidence of both CMV infection and a matching HLA type came from public TCR beta signatures.

This clonotype was recorded at least ten times. Its specificity is unknown. Study-wide findings and caveats: The cumulative frequency of public TCR beta families distinguished individuals who carried CMV together with the relevant HLA. Ex vivo responses were dominated by HLA-C-restricted CMV-specific TCR beta clonotypes.

TCRdb independently ran MiXCR on the reads; one entry per CDR3 protein. The sample lists around 260,000 distinct CDR3 sequences, approximately 10% seen once, with about 15% in the top ten. The sequencing input was PBMCs. This clonotype originated in a human donor in good health (CMV status not recorded). Some clones in this sample may be carry-over from other donors' samples.

This CDR3 reads CASSMTGGNQPQHF. Written as DNA, the CDR3 is TGTGCCAGCAGCATGACAGGCGGGAATCAGCCCCAGCATTTT. The V call is TRBV28, the J call TRBJ1-5, with a tentative D call TRBD1 (6 bases). Germline assignment: CDR1 MDHEN and CDR2 SYDVKM. CDR3 length: 14 amino acids. The ends were cut back, 6 bases at V and 4 bases at J, with 13 bases in the middle.